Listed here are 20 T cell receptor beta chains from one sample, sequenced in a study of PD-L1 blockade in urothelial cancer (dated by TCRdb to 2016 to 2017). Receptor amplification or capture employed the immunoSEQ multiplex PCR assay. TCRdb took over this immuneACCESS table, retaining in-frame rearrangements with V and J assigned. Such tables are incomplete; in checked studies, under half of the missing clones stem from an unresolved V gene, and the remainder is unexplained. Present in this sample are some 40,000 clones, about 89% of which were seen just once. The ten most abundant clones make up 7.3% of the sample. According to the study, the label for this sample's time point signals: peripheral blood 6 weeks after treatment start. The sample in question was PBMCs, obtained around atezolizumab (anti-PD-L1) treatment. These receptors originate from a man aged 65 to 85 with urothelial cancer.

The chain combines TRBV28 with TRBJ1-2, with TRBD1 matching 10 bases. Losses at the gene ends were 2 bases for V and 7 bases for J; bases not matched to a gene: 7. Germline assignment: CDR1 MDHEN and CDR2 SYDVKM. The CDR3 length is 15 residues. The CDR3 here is CASSLRGTGVGGYTF. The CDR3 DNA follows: TGTGCCAGCAGTTTACGGGGGACAGGGGTTGGTGGCTACACCTTC.

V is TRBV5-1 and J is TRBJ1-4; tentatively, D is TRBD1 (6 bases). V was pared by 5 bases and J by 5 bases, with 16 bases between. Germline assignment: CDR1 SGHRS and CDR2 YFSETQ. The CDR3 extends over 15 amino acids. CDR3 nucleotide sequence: TGCGCCAGCAGGTGGATCTCAGGGGACAATGAAAAACTGTTTTTT. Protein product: CASRWISGDNEKLFF.

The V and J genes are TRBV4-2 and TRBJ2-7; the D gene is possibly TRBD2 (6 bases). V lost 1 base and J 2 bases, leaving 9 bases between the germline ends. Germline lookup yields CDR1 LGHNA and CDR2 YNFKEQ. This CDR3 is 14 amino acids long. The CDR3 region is CASSQVGGTYEQYF. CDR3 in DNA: TGTGCCAGCAGCCAAGTAGGCGGGACCTACGAGCAGTACTTC.

The CDR3 DNA reads TGCGCCAGCAGCTCCGCAACCTACAGGGAAGGAGAGCAGTTCTTC. As protein: CASSSATYREGEQFF. The chain uses TRBV5-1 and TRBJ2-1; tentative D call: TRBD1 (6 bases). The germline V and J ends were trimmed by 3 bases and 10 bases, with 20 bases remaining between them. The germline V gene encodes CDR1 SGHRS and CDR2 YFSETQ. CDR3 length: 15 residues.

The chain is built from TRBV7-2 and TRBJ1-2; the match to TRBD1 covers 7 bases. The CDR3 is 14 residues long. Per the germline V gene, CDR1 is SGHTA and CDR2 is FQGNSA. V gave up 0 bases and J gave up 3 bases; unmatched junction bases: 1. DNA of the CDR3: TGTGCCAGCAGCTTAGCCCAGGGGGACTATGGCTACACCTTC. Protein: CASSLAQGDYGYTF.

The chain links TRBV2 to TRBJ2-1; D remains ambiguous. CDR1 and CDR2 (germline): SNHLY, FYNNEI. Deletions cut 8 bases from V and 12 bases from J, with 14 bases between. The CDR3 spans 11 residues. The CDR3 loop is CASLLTERQFF. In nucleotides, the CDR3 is TGTGCCAGCCTCCTCACCGAGAGGCAGTTCTTC.

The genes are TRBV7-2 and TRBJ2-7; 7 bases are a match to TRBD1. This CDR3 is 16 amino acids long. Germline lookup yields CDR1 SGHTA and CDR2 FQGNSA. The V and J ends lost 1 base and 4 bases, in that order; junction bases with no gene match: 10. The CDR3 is CASSLDVSGQIYEQYF. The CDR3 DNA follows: TGTGCCAGCAGCTTAGACGTCTCGGGACAGATATACGAGCAGTACTTC.

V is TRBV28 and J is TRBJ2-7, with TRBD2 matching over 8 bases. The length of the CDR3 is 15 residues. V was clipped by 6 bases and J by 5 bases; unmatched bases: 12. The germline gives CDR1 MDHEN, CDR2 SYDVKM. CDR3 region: CASSSPGGGRDEQYF. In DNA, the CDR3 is TGTGCCAGCAGCTCGCCGGGGGGGGGAAGGGACGAGCAGTACTTC.

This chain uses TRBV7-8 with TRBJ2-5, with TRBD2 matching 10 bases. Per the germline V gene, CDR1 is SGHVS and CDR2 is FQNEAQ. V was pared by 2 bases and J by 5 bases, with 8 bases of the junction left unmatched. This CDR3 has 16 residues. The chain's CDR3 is CASSLLAGASDETQYF. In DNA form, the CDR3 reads TGTGCCAGCAGCTTACTAGCGGGAGCTTCGGATGAGACCCAGTACTTC.

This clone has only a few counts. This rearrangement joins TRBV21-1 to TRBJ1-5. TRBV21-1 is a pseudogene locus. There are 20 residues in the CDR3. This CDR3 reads CASSKTIQGHGGYSNQPQHF. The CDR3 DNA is TGTGCCAGCAGCAAAACGATCCAAGGGCACGGAGGTTATAGCAATCAGCCCCAGCATTTT.

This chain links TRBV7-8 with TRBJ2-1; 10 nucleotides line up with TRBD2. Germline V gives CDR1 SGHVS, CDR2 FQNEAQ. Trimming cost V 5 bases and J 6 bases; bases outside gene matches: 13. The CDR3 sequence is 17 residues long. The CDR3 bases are TGTGCCAGCAGCCCCCTCCTTACTAGCGGGATAGCCAATGAGCAGTTCTTC. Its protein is CASSPLLTSGIANEQFF. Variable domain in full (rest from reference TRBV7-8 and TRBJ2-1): GAGVSQSPRYKVAKRGQDVALRCDPISGHVSLFWYQQALGQGPEFLTYFQNEAQLDKSGLPSDRFFAERPEGSVSTLKIQRTQQEDSAVYLCASSPLLTSGIANEQFFGPGTRLTVL.

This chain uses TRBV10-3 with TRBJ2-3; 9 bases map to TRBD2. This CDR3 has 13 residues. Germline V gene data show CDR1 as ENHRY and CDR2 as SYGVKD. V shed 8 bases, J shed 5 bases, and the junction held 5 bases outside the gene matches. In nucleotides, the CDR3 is TGTGCCATCGGGGTAGCGGGAGTAGATACGCAGTATTTT. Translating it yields CAIGVAGVDTQYF.

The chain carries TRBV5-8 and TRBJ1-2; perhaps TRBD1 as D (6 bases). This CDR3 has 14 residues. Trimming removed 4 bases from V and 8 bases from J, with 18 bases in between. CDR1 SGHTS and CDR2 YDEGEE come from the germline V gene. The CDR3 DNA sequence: TGTGCCAGCAGCCCCCTGGGGGGGGCTAGCGGCTACACCTTC. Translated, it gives CASSPLGGASGYTF.

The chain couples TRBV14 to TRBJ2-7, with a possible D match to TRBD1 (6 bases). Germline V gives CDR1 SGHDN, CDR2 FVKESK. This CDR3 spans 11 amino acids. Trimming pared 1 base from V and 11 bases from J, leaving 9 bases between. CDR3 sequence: CASSQGTGKYF. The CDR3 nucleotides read TGTGCCAGCAGCCAAGGAACAGGGAAGTACTTC.

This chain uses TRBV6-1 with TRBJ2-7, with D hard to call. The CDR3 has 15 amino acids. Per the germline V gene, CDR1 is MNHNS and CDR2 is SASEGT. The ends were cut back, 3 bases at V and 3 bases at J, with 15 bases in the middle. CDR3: CASSDALLIVYEQYF. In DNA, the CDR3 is TGTGCCAGCAGTGATGCACTCCTTATCGTCTACGAGCAGTACTTC.

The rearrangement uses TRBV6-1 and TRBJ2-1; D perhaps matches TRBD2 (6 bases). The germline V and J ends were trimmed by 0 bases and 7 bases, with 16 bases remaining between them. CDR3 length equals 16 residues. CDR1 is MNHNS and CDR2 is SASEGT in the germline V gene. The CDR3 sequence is CASSEASWRGRNEQFF. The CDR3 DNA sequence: TGTGCCAGCAGTGAAGCGAGTTGGAGGGGTAGAAATGAGCAGTTCTTC.

The CDR3 nucleotides are TGTGCCAGCAGTGAAGGCCACACTGAAGCTTTCTTT. This codes for CASSEGHTEAFF. The chain links TRBV25-1 to TRBJ1-1; D uncertain. Germline V lookup: CDR1 MGHDK, CDR2 SYGVNS. The CDR3 sequence is 12 residues long. Trimming removed 2 bases from V and 3 bases from J, with 4 bases in between.

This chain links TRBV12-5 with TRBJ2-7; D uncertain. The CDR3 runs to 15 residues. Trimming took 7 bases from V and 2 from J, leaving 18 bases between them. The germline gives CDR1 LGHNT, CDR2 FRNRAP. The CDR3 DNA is TGTGCTAGTGCTCCTCATAGAGCTGCCACCTACGAGCAGTACTTC. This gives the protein CASAPHRAATYEQYF.

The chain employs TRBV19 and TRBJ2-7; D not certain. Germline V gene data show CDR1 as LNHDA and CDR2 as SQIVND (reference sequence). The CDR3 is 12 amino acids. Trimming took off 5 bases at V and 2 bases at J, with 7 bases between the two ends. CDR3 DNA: TGTGCCAGTAGTCCGAACACCTACGAGCAGTACTTC. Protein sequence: CASSPNTYEQYF.

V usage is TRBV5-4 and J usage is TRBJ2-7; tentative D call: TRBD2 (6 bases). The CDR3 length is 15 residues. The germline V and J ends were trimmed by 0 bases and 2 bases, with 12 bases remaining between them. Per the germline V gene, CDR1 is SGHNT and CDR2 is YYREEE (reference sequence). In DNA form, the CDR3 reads TGTGCCAGCAGCTTGGTCGGCGGGAACGCCTACGAGCAGTACTTC. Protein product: CASSLVGGNAYEQYF. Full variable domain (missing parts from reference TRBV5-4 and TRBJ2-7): ETGVTQSPTHLIKTRGQQVTLRCSSQSGHNTVSWYQQALGQGPQFIFQYYREEENGRGNFPPRFSGLQFPNYSSELNVNALELDDSALYLCASSLVGGNAYEQYFGPGTRLTVT.